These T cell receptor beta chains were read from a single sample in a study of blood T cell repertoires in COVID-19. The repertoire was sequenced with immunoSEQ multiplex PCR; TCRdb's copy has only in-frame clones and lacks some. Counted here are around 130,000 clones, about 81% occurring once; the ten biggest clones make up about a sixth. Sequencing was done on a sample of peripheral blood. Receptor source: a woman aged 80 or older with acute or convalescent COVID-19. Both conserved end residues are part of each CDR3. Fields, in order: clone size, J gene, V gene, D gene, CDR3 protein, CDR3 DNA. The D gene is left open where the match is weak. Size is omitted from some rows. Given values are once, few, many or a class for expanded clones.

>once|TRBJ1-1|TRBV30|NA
CAWSPRDTEAFF
TGTGCCTGGAGTCCCAGGGACACTGAAGCTTTCTTT
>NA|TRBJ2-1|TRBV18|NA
CASSRDQGFKGEQFF
TGTGCCAGCTCCCGGGACCAGGGGTTTAAGGGTGAGCAGTTCTTC
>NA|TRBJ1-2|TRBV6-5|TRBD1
CASTTGVNYGYTF
TGTGCCAGCACGACAGGGGTTAACTATGGCTACACCTTC
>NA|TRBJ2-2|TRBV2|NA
CASRDRLNTGELFF
TGTGCCAGCAGGGACAGACTAAACACCGGGGAGCTGTTTTTT
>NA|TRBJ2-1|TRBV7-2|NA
CASSSYTRAYPRGNEQFF
TGTGCCAGCAGCTCATATACCCGGGCCTACCCTCGGGGAAATGAGCAGTTCTTC
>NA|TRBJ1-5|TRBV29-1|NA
CSVGEGRQPQHF
TGCAGCGTTGGAGAGGGGCGGCAGCCCCAGCATTTT
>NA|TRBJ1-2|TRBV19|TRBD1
CASTLDRGRYGYTF
TGTGCCAGTACCCTGGACAGGGGGCGATATGGCTACACCTTC
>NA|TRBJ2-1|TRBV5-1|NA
CASSSEGGDYNEQFF
TGCGCCAGCAGCTCGGAAGGAGGGGACTACAATGAGCAGTTCTTC
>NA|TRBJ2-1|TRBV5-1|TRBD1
CASSLGTGPYNEQFF
TGCGCCAGCAGCTTGGGGACAGGACCCTACAATGAGCAGTTCTTC
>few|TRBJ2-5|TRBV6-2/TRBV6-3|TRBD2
CASSYWGGLGSETQYF
TGTGCCAGCAGTTACTGGGGGGGACTAGGTTCTGAGACCCAGTACTTC
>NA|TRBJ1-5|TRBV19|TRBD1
CASSIGGQGQPQHF
TGTGCCAGTAGTATAGGCGGACAGGGTCAGCCCCAGCATTTT
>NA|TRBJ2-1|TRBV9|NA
CASSAPVYLGEQFF
TGTGCCAGCAGCGCTCCGGTCTACCTCGGTGAGCAGTTCTTC
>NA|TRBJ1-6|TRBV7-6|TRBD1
CASSQRGQGRPLHF
TGTGCCAGCAGCCAGCGTGGACAGGGGAGGCCCCTCCACTTT
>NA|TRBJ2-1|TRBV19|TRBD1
CASSIRDRGNEQFF
TGTGCCAGTAGTATACGGGACAGGGGGAATGAGCAGTTCTTC
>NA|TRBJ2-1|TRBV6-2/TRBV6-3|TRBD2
CASSFIAGGPRDEQFF
TGTGCCAGCAGTTTCATAGCGGGAGGGCCTAGGGATGAGCAGTTCTTC
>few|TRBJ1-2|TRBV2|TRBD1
CASSEGGQSRYGYTF
TGTGCCAGCAGTGAAGGGGGACAGAGCCGCTATGGCTACACCTTC
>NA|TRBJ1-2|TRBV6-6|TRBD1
CASSRTVQGAVYYGYTF
TGTGCCAGCAGCCGAACTGTACAGGGGGCTGTTTACTATGGCTACACCTTC
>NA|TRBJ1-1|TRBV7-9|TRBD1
CASSHQGARAATWNTEAFF
TGTGCCAGCAGCCACCAGGGGGCGCGAGCAGCGACGTGGAACACTGAAGCTTTCTTT
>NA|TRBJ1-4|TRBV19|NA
CASSPRGFFREKLFF
TGTGCCAGTTCCCCCCGAGGGTTTTTCCGTGAAAAACTGTTTTTT
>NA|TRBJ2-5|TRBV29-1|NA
CSLRLSETQYF
TGCAGCCTGCGGCTCAGCGAGACCCAGTACTTC
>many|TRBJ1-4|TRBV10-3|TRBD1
CAISQGQEGEKLFF
TGTGCCATCAGTCAGGGACAGGAGGGGGAAAAACTGTTTTTT
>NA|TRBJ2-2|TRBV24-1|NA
CATAASFTGELFF
TGTGCCACCGCTGCTAGCTTCACCGGGGAGCTGTTTTTT
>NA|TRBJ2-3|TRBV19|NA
CASGQVSTDTQYF
TGTGCCAGTGGACAAGTTAGCACAGATACGCAGTATTTT
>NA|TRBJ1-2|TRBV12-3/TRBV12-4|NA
CASSLGIGYGYTF
TGTGCCAGCAGTTTAGGTATCGGCTATGGCTACACCTTC
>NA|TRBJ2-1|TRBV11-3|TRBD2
CASSLGGTSTEGQFF
TGTGCCAGCAGCTTAGGTGGGACTAGCACCGAGGGGCAGTTCTTC
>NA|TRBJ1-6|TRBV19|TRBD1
CASSIYGGQGGSPLHF
TGTGCCAGTAGTATATATGGCGGACAGGGAGGATCACCCCTCCACTTT
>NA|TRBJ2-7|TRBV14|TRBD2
CASSHLAGGGFEQYF
TGTGCCAGCAGCCACCTAGCGGGGGGCGGTTTCGAGCAGTACTTC
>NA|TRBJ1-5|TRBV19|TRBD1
CASSKTGFRREPQHF
TGTGCCAGTAGCAAGACAGGGTTCCGAAGGGAGCCCCAGCATTTT
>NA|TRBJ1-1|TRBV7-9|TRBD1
CASSTIGTANTEAFF
TGTGCCAGCAGCACAATAGGGACAGCGAACACTGAAGCTTTCTTT
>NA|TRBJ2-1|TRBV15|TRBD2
CATSRGGGAGLAGGSLF
TGTGCCACCAGCAGAGGAGGGGGCGCGGGACTAGCGGGAGGGAGCCTCTTC
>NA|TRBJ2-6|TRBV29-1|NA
CSVEYGANVLTF
TGCAGCGTTGAATATGGGGCCAACGTCCTGACTTTC